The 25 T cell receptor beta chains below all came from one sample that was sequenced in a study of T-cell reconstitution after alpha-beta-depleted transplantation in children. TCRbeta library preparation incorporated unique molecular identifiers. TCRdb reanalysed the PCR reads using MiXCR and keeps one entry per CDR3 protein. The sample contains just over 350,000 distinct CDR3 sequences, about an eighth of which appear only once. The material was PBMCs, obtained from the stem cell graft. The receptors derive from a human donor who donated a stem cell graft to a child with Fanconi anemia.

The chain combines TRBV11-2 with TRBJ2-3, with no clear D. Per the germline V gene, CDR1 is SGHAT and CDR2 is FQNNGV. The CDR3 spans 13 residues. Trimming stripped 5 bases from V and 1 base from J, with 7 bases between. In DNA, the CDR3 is TGTGCCAGCAGCCAGTGGGGCACAGATACGCAGTATTTT. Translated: CASSQWGTDTQYF.

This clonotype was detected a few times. The CDR3 region is CASSLKPGQGYYGYTF. CDR3 nucleotides: TGTGCCAGCAGCTTGAAGCCGGGACAGGGTTACTATGGCTACACCTTC. V usage is TRBV5-6 and J usage is TRBJ1-2, with TRBD1 identical over 9 bases. J was trimmed by 3 bases and V by 1 base; bases with no gene match: 7. Germline V CDR1 and CDR2: SGHDT, YYEEEE. CDR3 length: 16 residues.

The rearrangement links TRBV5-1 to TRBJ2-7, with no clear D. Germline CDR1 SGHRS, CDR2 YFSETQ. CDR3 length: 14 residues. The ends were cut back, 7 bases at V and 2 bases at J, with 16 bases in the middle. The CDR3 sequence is CASGVSSGAYEQYF. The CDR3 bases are TGCGCCAGCGGAGTTTCGTCAGGAGCCTACGAGCAGTACTTC.

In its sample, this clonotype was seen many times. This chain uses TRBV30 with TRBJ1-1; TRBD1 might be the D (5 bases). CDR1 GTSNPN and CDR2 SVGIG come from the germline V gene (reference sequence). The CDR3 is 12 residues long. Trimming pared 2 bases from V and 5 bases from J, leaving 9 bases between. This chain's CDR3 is CAWSQGWTEAFF. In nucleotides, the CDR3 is TGTGCCTGGAGTCAGGGTTGGACTGAAGCTTTCTTT.

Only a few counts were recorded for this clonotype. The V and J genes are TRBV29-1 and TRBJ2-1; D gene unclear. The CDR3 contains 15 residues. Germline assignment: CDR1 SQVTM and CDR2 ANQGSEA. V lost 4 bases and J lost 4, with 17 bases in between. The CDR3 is CSVVSFLSIYNEQFF. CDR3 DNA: TGCAGCGTTGTCTCTTTCCTTTCTATTTACAATGAGCAGTTCTTC.

The CDR3 region is CASSLSPTDSPLHF. The CDR3 DNA is TGTGCCAGCTCACTAAGCCCGACAGATTCACCCCTCCACTTT. The J gene is TRBJ1-6, the V gene TRBV18; possible D gene TRBD1, 5 bases. This CDR3 region has 14 residues. V lost 4 bases, J lost 8 bases, and 12 bases lay in between. Germline CDR1 and CDR2: KGHSH and LQKENI.

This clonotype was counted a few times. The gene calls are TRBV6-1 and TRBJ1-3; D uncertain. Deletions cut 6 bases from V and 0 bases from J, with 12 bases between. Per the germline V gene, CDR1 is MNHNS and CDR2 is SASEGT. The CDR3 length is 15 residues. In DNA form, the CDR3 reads TGTGCCAGCAGGCTTAACCCGGACTCTGGAAACACCATATATTTT. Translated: CASRLNPDSGNTIYF.

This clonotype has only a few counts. The CDR3 reads CASSHGLAGTGELFF. CDR3 bases: TGTGCCAGCAGCCACGGACTAGCGGGGACCGGGGAGCTGTTTTTT. This chain joins TRBV7-2 and TRBJ2-2; TRBD2 agrees at 12 bases. This CDR3 spans 15 amino acids. The trim removed 5 bases at V and 5 bases at J, leaving 3 bases unmatched. Germline assignment: CDR1 SGHTA and CDR2 FQGNSA. Full variable domain (remainder filled in from reference TRBV7-2 and TRBJ2-2): GAGVSQSPSNKVTEKGKDVELRCDPISGHTALYWYRQSLGQGLEFLIYFQGNSAPDKSGLPSDRFSAERTGGSVSTLTIQRTQQEDSAVYLCASSHGLAGTGELFFGEGSRLTVL.

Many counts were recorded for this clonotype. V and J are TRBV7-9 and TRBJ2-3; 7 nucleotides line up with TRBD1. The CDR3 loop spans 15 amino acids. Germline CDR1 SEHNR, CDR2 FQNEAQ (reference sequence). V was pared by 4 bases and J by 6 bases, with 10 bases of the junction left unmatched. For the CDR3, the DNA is TGTGCCAGCAGCTCTGACAGGGTCGGCGGTGATACGCAGTATTTT. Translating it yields CASSSDRVGGDTQYF.

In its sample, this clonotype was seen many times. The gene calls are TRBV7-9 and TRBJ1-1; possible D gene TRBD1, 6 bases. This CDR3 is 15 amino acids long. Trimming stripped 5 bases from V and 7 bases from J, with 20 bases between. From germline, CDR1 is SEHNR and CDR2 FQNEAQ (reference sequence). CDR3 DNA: TGTGCCAGCAGCCCGTCGGGGGCAGGGTCGATTGAAGCTTTCTTT. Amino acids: CASSPSGAGSIEAFF.

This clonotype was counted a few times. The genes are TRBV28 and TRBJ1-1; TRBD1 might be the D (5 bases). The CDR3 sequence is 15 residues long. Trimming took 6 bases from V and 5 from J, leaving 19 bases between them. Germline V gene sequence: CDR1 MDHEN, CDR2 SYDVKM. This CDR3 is CASRIPQGWATEAFF. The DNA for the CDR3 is TGTGCCAGCAGAATCCCTCAGGGTTGGGCGACTGAAGCTTTCTTT.

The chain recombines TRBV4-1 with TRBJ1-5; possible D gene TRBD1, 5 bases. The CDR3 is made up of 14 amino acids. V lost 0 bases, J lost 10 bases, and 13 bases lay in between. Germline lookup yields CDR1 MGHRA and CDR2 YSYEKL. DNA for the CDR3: TGCGCCAGCAGCCAAGATCCCCCGGGGCCCCCCCAGCATTTT. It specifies CASSQDPPGPPQHF.

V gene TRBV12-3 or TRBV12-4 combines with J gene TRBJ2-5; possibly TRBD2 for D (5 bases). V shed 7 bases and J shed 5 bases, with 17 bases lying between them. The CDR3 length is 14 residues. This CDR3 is CASKEGRAGETQYF. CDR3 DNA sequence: TGTGCCAGCAAAGAGGGAAGGGCTGGGGAGACCCAGTACTTC.

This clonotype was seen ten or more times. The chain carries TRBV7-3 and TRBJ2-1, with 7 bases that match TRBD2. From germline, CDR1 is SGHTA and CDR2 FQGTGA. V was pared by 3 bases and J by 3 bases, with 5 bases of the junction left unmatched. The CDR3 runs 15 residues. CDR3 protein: CASSFPGLDYNEQFF. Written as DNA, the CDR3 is TGTGCCAGCAGCTTCCCCGGACTAGACTACAATGAGCAGTTCTTC.

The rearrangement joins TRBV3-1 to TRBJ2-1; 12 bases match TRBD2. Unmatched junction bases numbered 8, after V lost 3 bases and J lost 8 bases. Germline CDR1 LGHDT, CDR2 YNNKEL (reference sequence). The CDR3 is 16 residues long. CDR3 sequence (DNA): TGTGCCAGCAGCCACCCCCGACTAGCGGGGGTGCATGAGCAGTTCTTC. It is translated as CASSHPRLAGVHEQFF.

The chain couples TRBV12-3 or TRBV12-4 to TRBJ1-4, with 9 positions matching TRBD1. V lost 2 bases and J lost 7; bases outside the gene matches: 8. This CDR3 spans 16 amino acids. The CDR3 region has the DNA TGTGCCAGCAGTTTATTTTTGGGACAGGGCGGTGAAAAACTGTTTTTT. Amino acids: CASSLFLGQGGEKLFF.

The CDR3 reads CASNPGTGDEQYF. The DNA of the CDR3 is TGCGCCAGCAACCCCGGGACAGGGGACGAGCAGTACTTC. The rearrangement links TRBV10-1 to TRBJ2-7; 10 bases fit TRBD1. The CDR3 runs 13 residues. The J segment lost 5 bases and the V segment lost 7 bases, leaving 5 bases of the junction unmatched. CDR1 is WNHNN and CDR2 is SYGVQD in the germline V gene (reference sequence).

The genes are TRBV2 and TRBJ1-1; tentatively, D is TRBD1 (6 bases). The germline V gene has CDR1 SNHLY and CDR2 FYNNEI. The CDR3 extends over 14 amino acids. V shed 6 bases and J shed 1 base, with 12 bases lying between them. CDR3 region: CASRAGQPNTEAFF. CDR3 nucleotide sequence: TGTGCCAGCAGGGCGGGACAACCGAACACTGAAGCTTTCTTT.

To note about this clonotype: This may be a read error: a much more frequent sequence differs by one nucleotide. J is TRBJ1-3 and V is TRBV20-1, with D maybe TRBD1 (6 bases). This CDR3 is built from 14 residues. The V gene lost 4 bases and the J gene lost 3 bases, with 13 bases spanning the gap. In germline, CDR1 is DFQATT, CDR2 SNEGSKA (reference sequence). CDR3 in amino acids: CSATDGTYGNTIYF. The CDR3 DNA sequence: TGCAGTGCTACAGATGGGACATATGGAAACACCATATATTTT.

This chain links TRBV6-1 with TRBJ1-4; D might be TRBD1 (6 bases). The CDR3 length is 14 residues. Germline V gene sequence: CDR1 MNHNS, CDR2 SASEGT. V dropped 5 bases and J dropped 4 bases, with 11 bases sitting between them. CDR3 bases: TGTGCCAGCAGTAAACAGGGCAATAATGAAAAACTGTTTTTT. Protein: CASSKQGNNEKLFF.

As DNA, the CDR3 is TGTGCCAGCAGTTGGGACGCCGGGAACACCGGGGAGCTGTTTTTT. Translating it yields CASSWDAGNTGELFF. The chain has TRBV28 and TRBJ2-2; D may correspond to TRBD1 or TRBD2 (5 bases each). The CDR3 is made up of 15 amino acids. V gave up 4 bases and J gave up 1 base, with 10 bases separating them. Germline-derived CDR1 and CDR2 are MDHEN and SYDVKM.

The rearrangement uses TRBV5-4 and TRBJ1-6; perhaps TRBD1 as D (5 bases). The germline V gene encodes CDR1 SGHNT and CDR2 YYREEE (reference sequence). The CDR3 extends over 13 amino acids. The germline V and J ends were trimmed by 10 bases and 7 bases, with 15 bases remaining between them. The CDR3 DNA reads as TGTGCCTTTTCTTCCCGGGGGAATTCACCCCTCCACTTT. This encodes CAFSSRGNSPLHF. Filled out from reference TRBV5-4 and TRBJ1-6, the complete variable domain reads ETGVTQSPTHLIKTRGQQVTLRCSSQSGHNTVSWYQQALGQGPQFIFQYYREEENGRGNFPPRFSGLQFPNYSSELNVNALELDDSALYLCAFSSRGNSPLHFGNGTRLTVT.

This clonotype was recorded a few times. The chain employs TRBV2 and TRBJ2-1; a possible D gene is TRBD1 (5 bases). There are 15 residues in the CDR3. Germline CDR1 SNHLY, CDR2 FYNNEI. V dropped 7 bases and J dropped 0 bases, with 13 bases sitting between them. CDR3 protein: CASTMGDSSYNEQFF. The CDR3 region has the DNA TGTGCCAGCACAATGGGTGACAGCTCCTACAATGAGCAGTTCTTC.

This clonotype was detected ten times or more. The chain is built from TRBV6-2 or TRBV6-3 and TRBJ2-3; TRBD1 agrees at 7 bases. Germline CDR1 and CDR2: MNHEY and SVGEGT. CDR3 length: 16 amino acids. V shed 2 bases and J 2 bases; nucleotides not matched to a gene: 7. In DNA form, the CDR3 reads TGTGCCAGCAGTTACGGAACAGGGGCGGACACAGATACGCAGTATTTT. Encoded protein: CASSYGTGADTDTQYF.

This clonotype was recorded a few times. CDR3 sequence (DNA): TGCAGTGCCAAGGACAGGGGACTAGGCTACACCTTC. Translating gives CSAKDRGLGYTF. The chain couples TRBV20-1 to TRBJ1-2, with 9 bases matching TRBD1. Germline CDR1 and CDR2: DFQATT and SNEGSKA (reference sequence). The CDR3 consists of 12 residues. The junction had 7 bases not matched to a gene; V was cut back by 6 bases and J by 8 bases.